This T cell receptor beta chain was retrieved from a study of beta chain features in type 1 diabetes. Findings and limits, study-wide: Reduced insertions and increased deletions marked VDJ junctions in type 1 diabetes patients. Comparison showed that naive, central memory and Treg TCRB repertoires appeared more similar among patients than among healthy donors.

Note on this clone: Its antigen is not identified. Compared with germline, one end of the junction differs, possibly owing to a read error.

The investigators reverse transcribed all of the isolated RNA, so they sequenced expressed TCRB transcripts. Regulatory, naive and central memory T cell samples averaged around 3.5 million reads. The repertoire was sequenced with immunoSEQ multiplex PCR; TCRdb's copy has only in-frame clones and lacks some. The sample lists more than 300,000 clones; over 12% were seen once. The CDR3 runs 11 residues. Germline V gene lookup returns CDR1 SEHNR and CDR2 FQNEAQ (reference sequence). Sequenced material: naive CD4+ T cells from blood. This clonotype was obtained from a woman aged 18-29 years in good health. This chain uses TRBV7-9 with TRBJ2-1; the D is unclear. The DNA for the CDR3 is TGTGCCAGCAGCTTACGGAGTGAGGAGTTCTTC. As protein: CASSLRSEEFF.